A single sample gave rise to the 8 T cell receptor beta chains below, sequenced in a study of response to subunit inactivated influenza vaccine. TCRdb ran MiXCR on the RT-PCR reads and lists one entry per CDR3 protein. The table records 450,000 to 600,000 distinct CDR3 sequences, approximately 15% of them present only once. This material consisted of CD4+ T cells sorted from PBMCs, taken roughly 24 months after vaccination. The source of these receptors is a man aged 45 to 70 who received an inactivated influenza vaccine.

V is TRBV5-1 and J is TRBJ1-1; D may be TRBD1 (5 bases). V was shortened by 4 bases and J by 0 bases, with 13 bases between the two germline ends. Germline CDR1 reads SGHRS; CDR2 reads YFSETQ. The CDR3 contains 15 residues. The CDR3, as DNA: TGCGCCAGCAGCCGCGGGACGTCGATGAACACTGAAGCTTTCTTT. This encodes CASSRGTSMNTEAFF.

This chain uses TRBV7-9 with TRBJ2-1; 10 nucleotides align to TRBD1. J was trimmed by 4 bases and V by 4 bases; bases with no gene match: 4. The CDR3 consists of 15 residues. CDR1 and CDR2 (germline): SEHNR, FQNEAQ (reference sequence). The CDR3 sequence: CASSYDRGLYNEQFF. The CDR3 region has the DNA TGTGCCAGCAGCTACGACAGGGGGCTGTACAATGAGCAGTTCTTC.

The table lists this clonotype with a few counts. The gene calls are TRBV11-3 and TRBJ2-2; D perhaps matches TRBD1 (6 bases). V lost 3 bases, J lost 3 bases, and 8 bases lay in between. The CDR3 extends over 14 amino acids. Germline CDR1 reads SGHNT; CDR2 reads YENEEA. The CDR3 nucleotides read TGTGCCAGCAGCTTTAAGGGGGACACCGGGGAGCTGTTTTTT. Translating gives CASSFKGDTGELFF. The variable domain in full, with the rest retrieved from reference TRBV11-3 and TRBJ2-2, is EAGVVQSPRYKIIEKKQPVAFWCNPISGHNTLYWYLQNLGQGPELLIRYENEEAVDDSQLPKDRFSAERLKGVDSTLKIQPAELGDSAVYLCASSFKGDTGELFFGEGSRLTVL.

This clonotype was picked up a small number of times. The chain is built from TRBV10-3 and TRBJ1-2; D gene ambiguous. This CDR3 region has 15 residues. Trimming took 10 bases from V and 1 from J, leaving 19 bases between them. Germline CDR1 is ENHRY and CDR2 is SYGVKD. DNA of the CDR3: TGTGCCACAAGTGTCCCTGGACGGAGTAACTATGGCTACACCTTC. Its protein is CATSVPGRSNYGYTF.

This clonotype was observed a handful of times. V is TRBV29-1 and J is TRBJ2-3; D perhaps matches TRBD1 (6 bases). The CDR3 spans 15 residues. V gave up 5 bases and J gave up 2 bases, with 17 bases separating them. Germline-derived CDR1 and CDR2 are SQVTM and ANQGSEA. The CDR3 loop is CSVKGTPKSTDTQYF. Here the CDR3 DNA reads TGCAGCGTTAAGGGGACACCCAAATCCACAGATACGCAGTATTTT.

This clonotype has a handful of counts. The rearrangement uses TRBV4-3 and TRBJ2-3; the match to TRBD1 covers 8 bases. The CDR3 extends over 17 amino acids. Germline CDR1 is LGHNA and CDR2 is YSLEER. The J segment lost 3 bases and the V segment lost 1 base, leaving 9 bases of the junction unmatched. The CDR3 here is CASSQGPEQGVTDTQYF. CDR3 DNA sequence: TGCGCCAGCAGCCAAGGCCCTGAACAGGGGGTAACAGATACGCAGTATTTT.

This clonotype came up a few times. The V and J genes are TRBV20-1 and TRBJ1-4; D is undetermined. This CDR3 is 10 amino acids long. In germline, CDR1 is DFQATT, CDR2 SNEGSKA (reference sequence). Trimming cost V 6 bases and J 11 bases, with 10 bases left between them. The CDR3 DNA sequence: TGCAGTGCCGGGGTGGGGAAACTGTTTTTT. It codes for CSAGVGKLFF.

This clonotype was recorded a few times. The rearrangement links TRBV11-2 to TRBJ2-1; D is uncertain. Germline values: CDR1 SGHAT, CDR2 FQNNGV. The length of the CDR3 is 21 residues. V was cut by 5 bases and J by 3 bases, with 32 bases left in between. The DNA of the CDR3 is TGTGCCAGCAGCCGAACACCCTTCCCCCTTACGTCAGTAAAAAACTACAATGAGCAGTTCTTC. Protein product: CASSRTPFPLTSVKNYNEQFF.